These 11 T cell receptor beta chains were sequenced from one sample in a study of T-cell reconstitution after alpha-beta-depleted transplantation in children. During its preparation, the TCRbeta library received unique molecular identifiers. A single record per CDR3 protein comes from TCRdb applying MiXCR to the PCR reads. Of about half a million distinct CDR3 sequences detected, approximately 12% appear once; the ten largest clones hold 4.5% to 6%. The sample consisted of PBMCs from the stem cell graft donor, taken from the stem cell graft. These receptor sequences come from a human donor who donated a stem cell graft to a child with combined immunodeficiency.

The rearrangement uses TRBV19 and TRBJ1-3; D perhaps matches TRBD1 (5 bases). Deletions cut 6 bases from V and 2 bases from J, with 8 bases between. The germline V gene encodes CDR1 LNHDA and CDR2 SQIVND (reference sequence). This CDR3 has 13 amino acids. The DNA for the CDR3 is TGTGCCAGTAGAACGACAGCTGGAAACACCATATATTTT. Its protein product is CASRTTAGNTIYF.

This clonotype showed up just a few times. This chain joins TRBV11-2 and TRBJ1-2; D unclear. Germline V gene data show CDR1 as SGHAT and CDR2 as FQNNGV. Between the trimmed V and J ends, which lost 0 bases and 9 bases, there was a span of 8 bases. The CDR3 is 12 residues long. CDR3 amino acids: CASSLDLESYTF. CDR3 nucleotide sequence: TGTGCCAGCAGCTTAGACCTGGAGAGCTACACCTTC.

This clonotype was picked up many times. This chain uses TRBV4-3 with TRBJ2-3; D is possibly TRBD1 or TRBD2 (5 bases each). Trimming removed 0 bases at V and 8 bases at J, with 21 bases between. The germline gives CDR1 LGHNA, CDR2 YSLEER. CDR3 length: 17 amino acids. The CDR3: CASSQESFGAVRGTQYF. The CDR3 DNA reads as TGCGCCAGCAGCCAAGAGTCGTTTGGGGCAGTACGGGGTACGCAGTATTTT.

This clonotype was seen more than once but under ten times. This rearrangement joins TRBV5-1 to TRBJ2-7, with D perhaps given as TRBD1 or TRBD2 (5 bases each). The CDR3 is 14 residues long. V was clipped by 4 bases and J by 2 bases, with 13 bases between them. Per germline, CDR1 SGHRS and CDR2 YFSETQ. DNA for the CDR3: TGCGCCAGCAGCCGAGAGGGGTACCCCTACGAGCAGTACTTC. Translated, it gives CASSREGYPYEQYF.

V gene TRBV6-6 combines with J gene TRBJ1-5; 8 nucleotides agree with TRBD1. The germline V gene has CDR1 MNHNY and CDR2 SVGAGI (reference sequence). Trimming cost V 5 bases and J 4 bases; bases outside gene matches: 7. The CDR3 runs 15 residues. CDR3 region: CASSLQGANNQPQHF. CDR3 in DNA: TGTGCCAGCAGTCTCCAGGGGGCGAATAATCAGCCCCAGCATTTT.

The rearrangement uses TRBV7-6 and TRBJ2-1; 15 bases map to TRBD2. Trimming removed 5 bases from V and 5 bases from J; junction bases left unmatched: 10. CDR1 and CDR2 (germline): SGHVS, FNYEAQ. This CDR3 spans 18 amino acids. Written as DNA, the CDR3 is TGTGCCAGCAGCCGCTTACCGAGGACTAGCGGGGGGGACAATGAGCAGTTCTTC. Translating it yields CASSRLPRTSGGDNEQFF. The full variable domain, its missing parts supplied by reference TRBV7-6 and TRBJ2-1, is GAGVSQSPRYKVTKRGQDVALRCDPISGHVSLYWYRQALGQGPEFLTYFNYEAQQDKSGLPNDRFSAERPEGSISTLTIQRTEQRDSAMYRCASSRLPRTSGGDNEQFFGPGTRLTVL.

The V and J genes are TRBV7-7 and TRBJ2-2, with D unresolved. Germline V gene lookup returns CDR1 SSHAT and CDR2 FNYEAQ (reference sequence). This CDR3 has 16 residues. The V gene lost 5 bases and the J gene lost 0 bases, with 13 bases spanning the gap. The CDR3 DNA is TGTGCCAGCAGCCCCGAGGCCCCCGCGAACACCGGGGAGCTGTTTTTT. It encodes CASSPEAPANTGELFF.

This clonotype was detected only a few times. This sequence joins TRBV27 and TRBJ1-2, with 12 bases identical to TRBD1. Germline trimming cut 6 bases from V and 4 bases from J; bases unmatched to any gene: 6. The length of the CDR3 is 15 residues. Germline-derived CDR1 and CDR2 are MNHEY and SMNVEV (reference sequence). The CDR3 region is CASSRDRGRGYGYTF. The CDR3 region has the DNA TGTGCCAGCAGCCGGGACAGGGGGCGAGGCTATGGCTACACCTTC.

The sample holds many counts of this clonotype. The V and J genes are TRBV24-1 and TRBJ2-5, with D tentatively TRBD2 (6 bases). V lost 0 bases and J 0 bases, leaving 10 bases between the germline ends. Germline V gene sequence: CDR1 KGHDR, CDR2 SFDVKD. There are 16 residues in the CDR3. CDR3 sequence reads: CATSDLTRGDQETQYF. The CDR3 DNA reads as TGTGCCACCAGTGATTTGACGCGGGGTGACCAAGAGACCCAGTACTTC.

This clonotype was picked up a small number of times. The chain employs TRBV2 and TRBJ1-2; 8 nucleotides align to TRBD1. Looked up from germline, CDR1 is SNHLY and CDR2 is FYNNEI. V lost 7 bases and J lost 3; bases outside the gene matches: 4. This CDR3 has 13 residues. CDR3 amino acids: CASKRQGYYGYTF. In DNA form, the CDR3 reads TGTGCCAGCAAAAGACAGGGGTACTATGGCTACACCTTC.

Only a few counts were recorded for this clonotype. The chain has TRBV12-3 or TRBV12-4 and TRBJ1-6; D is undetermined. The CDR3 length is 14 residues. With 3 bases removed from V and 10 bases from J, the gap between germline ends came to 13 bases. The CDR3 loop reads CASSFAIVDSPLHF. For the CDR3, the DNA is TGTGCCAGCAGTTTCGCAATTGTCGACTCACCCCTCCACTTT.